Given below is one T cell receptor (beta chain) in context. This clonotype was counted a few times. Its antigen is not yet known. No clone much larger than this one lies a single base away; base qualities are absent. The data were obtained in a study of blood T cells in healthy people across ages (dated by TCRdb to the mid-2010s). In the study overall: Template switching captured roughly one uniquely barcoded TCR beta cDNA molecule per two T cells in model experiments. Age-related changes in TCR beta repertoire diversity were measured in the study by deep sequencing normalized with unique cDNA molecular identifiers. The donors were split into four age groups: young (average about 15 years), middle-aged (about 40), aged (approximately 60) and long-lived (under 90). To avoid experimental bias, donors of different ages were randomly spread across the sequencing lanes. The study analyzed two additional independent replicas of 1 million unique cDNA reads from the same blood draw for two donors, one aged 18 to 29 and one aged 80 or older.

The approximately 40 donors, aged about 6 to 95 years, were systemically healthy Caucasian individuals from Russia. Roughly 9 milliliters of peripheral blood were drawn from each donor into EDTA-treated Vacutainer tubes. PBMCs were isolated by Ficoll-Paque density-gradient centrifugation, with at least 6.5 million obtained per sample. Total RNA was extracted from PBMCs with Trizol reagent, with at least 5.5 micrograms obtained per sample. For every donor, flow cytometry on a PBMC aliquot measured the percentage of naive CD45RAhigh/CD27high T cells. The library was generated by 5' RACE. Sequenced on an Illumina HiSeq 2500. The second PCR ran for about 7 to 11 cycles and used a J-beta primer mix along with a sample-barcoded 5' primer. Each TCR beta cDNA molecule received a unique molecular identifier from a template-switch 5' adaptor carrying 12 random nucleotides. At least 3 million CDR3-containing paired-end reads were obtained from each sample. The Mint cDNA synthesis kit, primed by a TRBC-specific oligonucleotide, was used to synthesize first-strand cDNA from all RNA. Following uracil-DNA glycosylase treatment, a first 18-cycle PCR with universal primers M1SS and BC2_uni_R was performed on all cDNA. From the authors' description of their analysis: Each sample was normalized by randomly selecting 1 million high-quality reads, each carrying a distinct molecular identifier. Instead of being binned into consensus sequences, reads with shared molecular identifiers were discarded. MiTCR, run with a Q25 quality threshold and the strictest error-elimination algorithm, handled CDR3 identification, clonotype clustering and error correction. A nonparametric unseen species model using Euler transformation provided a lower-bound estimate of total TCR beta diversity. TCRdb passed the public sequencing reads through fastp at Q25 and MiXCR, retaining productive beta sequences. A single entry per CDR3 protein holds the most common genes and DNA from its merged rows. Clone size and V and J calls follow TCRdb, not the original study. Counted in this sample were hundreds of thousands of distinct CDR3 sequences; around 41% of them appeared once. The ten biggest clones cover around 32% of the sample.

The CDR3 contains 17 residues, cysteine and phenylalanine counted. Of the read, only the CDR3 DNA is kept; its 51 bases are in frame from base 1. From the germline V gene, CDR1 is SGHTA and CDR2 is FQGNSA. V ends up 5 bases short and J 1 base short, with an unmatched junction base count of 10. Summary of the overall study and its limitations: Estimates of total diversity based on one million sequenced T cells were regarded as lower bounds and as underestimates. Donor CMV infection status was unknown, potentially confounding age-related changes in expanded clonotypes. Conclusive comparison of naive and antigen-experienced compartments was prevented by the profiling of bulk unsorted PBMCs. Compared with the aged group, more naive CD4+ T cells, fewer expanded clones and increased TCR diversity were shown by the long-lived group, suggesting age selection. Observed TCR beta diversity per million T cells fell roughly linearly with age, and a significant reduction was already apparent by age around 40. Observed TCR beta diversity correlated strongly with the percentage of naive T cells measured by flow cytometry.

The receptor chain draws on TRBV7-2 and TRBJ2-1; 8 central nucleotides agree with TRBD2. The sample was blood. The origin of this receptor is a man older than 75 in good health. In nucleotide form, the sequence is TGTGCCAGCAGCCAGACAGGAGCGGGAGCTTCCTACAATGAGCAGTTCTTC. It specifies CASSQTGAGASYNEQFF.